A selection of T cell receptor beta chains follows, all from one sample in a study of robustness of blood B and T cell sequencing. Each CDR3 protein is one row after TCRdb ran MiXCR on the PCR reads. The data hold about 4,000 distinct CDR3 sequences, with around 50% observed a single time. The sequencing sample was made of peripheral blood. Receptors originate from a human donor in good health. Each CDR3 is given with its conserved first and last residue. D genes are given only for firm matches. Clone size is stated in some rows and not others, as once, few, many or a class when expanded.

v_call	j_call	d_call	clone_size	cdr3_aa	cdr3_nt
TRBV5-1	TRBJ2-2	.	few	CASSPGGTSGELFF	TGCGCCAGCAGCCCCGGAGGGACCAGCGGGGAGCTGTTTTTT
TRBV5-1	TRBJ2-2	TRBD2	.	CASSLGLAVTGELFF	TGCGCCAGCAGCTTGGGGCTAGCGGTCACCGGGGAGCTGTTTTTT
TRBV15	TRBJ2-7	.	few	CATSRGGTVSYEQYF	TGTGCCACCAGCAGAGGCGGGACGGTCTCCTACGAGCAGTACTTC
TRBV7-9	TRBJ1-5	.	few	CASSLGDSSNQPQHF	TGTGCCAGCAGCTTAGGGGACTCAAGCAATCAGCCCCAGCATTTT
TRBV3-1	TRBJ2-6	TRBD2	few	CASSQDRLAGVSGANVLTF	TGTGCCAGCAGCCAAGATCGACTAGCGGGGGTCTCTGGGGCCAACGTCCTGACTTTC
TRBV28	TRBJ2-7	.	.	CASSALVGEQYF	TGTGCCAGCAGTGCCCTGGTCGGCGAGCAGTACTTC
TRBV15	TRBJ1-2	.	.	CATSPGDLLAANYGYTF	TGTGCCACCAGCCCAGGGGATTTATTAGCAGCTAACTATGGCTACACCTTC
TRBV27	TRBJ2-7	.	.	CASSLGVKYGEQYF	TGTGCCAGCAGTTTAGGGGTAAAGTATGGCGAGCAGTACTTC
TRBV12-3/TRBV12-4	TRBJ2-3	.	few	CASSYIADTQYF	TGTGCCAGCAGCTATATTGCAGATACGCAGTATTTT
TRBV15	TRBJ1-2	TRBD1	.	CATSSRTGDYGYTF	TGTGCCACCAGCAGCCGTACAGGGGACTATGGCTACACCTTC
TRBV11-2	TRBJ1-4	.	few	CASSLQREKLFF	TGTGCCAGCAGCCTACAACGTGAAAAACTGTTTTTT
TRBV30	TRBJ1-1	.	few	CAWKDSPGNTEAFF	TGTGCCTGGAAGGATTCTCCAGGTAACACTGAAGCTTTCTTT
TRBV3-1	TRBJ2-2	TRBD2	.	CASSFRTSGRNTGELFF	TGTGCCAGCAGCTTTAGGACTAGCGGGAGGAACACCGGGGAGCTGTTTTTT
TRBV7-3	TRBJ2-3	.	once	CASSLTASNTQYF	TGTGCCAGCAGCTTAACGGCCAGTAATACGCAGTATTTT
TRBV29-1	TRBJ1-2	.	.	CSVRFTGNYGYTF	TGCAGCGTTCGATTCACGGGAAACTATGGCTACACCTTC
TRBV20-1	TRBJ1-6	.	.	CSASPPGAENSPLHF	TGCAGTGCTAGTCCCCCTGGGGCTGAAAATTCACCCCTCCACTTT
TRBV10-1	TRBJ1-1	.	few	CASSPPGSTEAFF	TGCGCCAGCAGTCCGCCCGGGTCGACTGAAGCTTTCTTT
TRBV27	TRBJ1-2	.	.	CASRNRGLAPGYGYTF	TGTGCCAGCAGAAATAGAGGACTGGCTCCAGGGTATGGCTACACCTTC
TRBV5-1	TRBJ2-1	TRBD2	.	CASSPLAGGPNEQFF	TGCGCCAGCAGCCCGCTAGCGGGGGGGCCTAATGAGCAGTTCTTC
TRBV10-3	TRBJ1-1	.	.	CATSPTLVNTEAFF	TGTGCCACCTCTCCGACCTTAGTGAACACTGAAGCTTTCTTT
TRBV10-3	TRBJ1-1	.	.	CAISGVQDTEAFF	TGTGCCATCAGTGGAGTTCAGGACACTGAAGCTTTCTTT
TRBV27	TRBJ1-1	.	few	CASSFKGNTEAFF	TGTGCCAGCAGTTTTAAAGGGAACACTGAAGCTTTCTTT
TRBV5-5	TRBJ2-2	TRBD2	.	CASSALAGGTGELFF	TGTGCCAGCAGCGCACTAGCGGGAGGGACCGGGGAGCTGTTTTTT
TRBV11-3	TRBJ2-3	TRBD2	.	CASSLPSSGGLADTQYF	TGTGCCAGCAGCTTACCCTCTAGCGGGGGATTGGCAGATACGCAGTATTTT
TRBV12-3/TRBV12-4	TRBJ2-7	.	.	CASSPTSFPNEQYF	TGTGCCAGCAGTCCGACTAGTTTCCCCAACGAGCAGTACTTC
TRBV29-1	TRBJ1-5	TRBD1	.	CSATGTGVDQPQHF	TGCAGCGCTACCGGGACAGGGGTGGATCAGCCCCAGCATTTT
TRBV5-1	TRBJ2-7	TRBD1	.	CASSLFQGVSYEQYF	TGCGCCAGCAGCTTGTTCCAGGGGGTTTCCTACGAGCAGTACTTC
TRBV6-1	TRBJ2-7	.	.	CASRSIGAGTYEQYF	TGTGCCAGCAGAAGTATAGGGGCAGGGACCTACGAGCAGTACTTC
TRBV29-1	TRBJ2-7	.	.	CSTQGPDSYEQYF	TGCAGCACGCAGGGGCCTGATTCCTACGAGCAGTACTTC
TRBV20-1	TRBJ1-1	.	.	CSALGRTSSHTEAFF	TGCAGTGCCCTGGGGAGGACGTCGTCCCACACTGAAGCTTTCTTT
TRBV7-7	TRBJ1-1	.	few	CASSLTLNTEAFF	TGTGCCAGCAGCCTGACACTGAACACTGAAGCTTTCTTT
TRBV4-1	TRBJ1-2	.	few	CASSQGGETGYGYTF	TGCGCCAGCAGCCAAGGGGGGGAGACGGGCTATGGCTACACCTTC
TRBV5-1	TRBJ2-6	.	once	CASSPQVLAGANVLTF	TGCGCCAGCAGCCCCCAGGTATTAGCTGGGGCCAACGTCCTGACTTTC
TRBV2	TRBJ1-5	TRBD1	.	CASSEGQGGNQPQHF	TGTGCCAGCAGTGAAGGACAGGGGGGCAATCAGCCCCAGCATTTT
TRBV12-5	TRBJ2-3	.	.	CASGFRDTQYF	TGTGCTAGTGGTTTCAGAGATACGCAGTATTTT
TRBV6-4	TRBJ2-1	TRBD2	few	CASSAYSGGYNEQFF	TGTGCCAGCAGTGCCTATAGCGGGGGGTACAATGAGCAGTTCTTC
TRBV7-6	TRBJ2-1	TRBD2	few	CASSSLTSGHNEQFF	TGTGCCAGCAGCTCTCTGACTAGCGGACACAATGAGCAGTTCTTC
TRBV21-1	TRBJ1-2	.	.	CASSDRRAGYTF	TGTGCCAGCAGCGATCGGAGGGCTGGCTACACCTTC
TRBV2	TRBJ1-5	TRBD1	.	CASSPVPGQLQPQHF	TGTGCCAGCAGCCCCGTCCCGGGACAGTTACAGCCCCAGCATTTT
TRBV6-5	TRBJ2-2	.	once	CASRPRRAGELFF	TGTGCCAGCAGGCCGAGAAGGGCCGGGGAGCTGTTTTTT
TRBV6-2/TRBV6-3	TRBJ1-5	.	.	CASSYIGTNNQPQHF	TGTGCCAGCAGTTACATAGGGACCAACAATCAGCCCCAGCATTTT
TRBV12-3/TRBV12-4	TRBJ1-6	.	few	CASSREGLRNSPLHF	TGTGCCAGCAGTAGGGAGGGACTCCGGAATTCACCCCTCCACTTT